These 8 T cell receptor beta chains share one sample of origin, sequenced in a study of control samples from healthy donors and cancer patients. Generated by immunoSEQ multiplex PCR, the TCRdb table keeps only in-frame clones and is missing some. The top ten hold about 2.5% of the sample, which has about 100,000 clones, roughly nine tenths seen once. Sequenced input: blood. These receptors originate from a woman between 18 and 29 years old in good health.

The rearrangement joins TRBV6-5 to TRBJ2-3; 8 nucleotides line up with TRBD2. In germline, CDR1 is MNHEY, CDR2 SVGAGI. The CDR3 runs to 15 residues. The V segment lost 7 bases and the J segment 1 base; nucleotides outside the gene matches: 7. The CDR3 here is CASTLRAGGTDTQYF. For the CDR3, the DNA is TGTGCCAGCACCCTTCGAGCGGGGGGCACAGATACGCAGTATTTT.

This clone turned up a few times. The rearrangement joins TRBV19 to TRBJ2-5; D possibly corresponds to TRBD2 (6 bases). The CDR3 sequence is 15 residues long. Germline CDR1 LNHDA, CDR2 SQIVND (reference sequence). V was pared by 1 base and J by 5 bases, with 14 bases between. The CDR3: CASSIGGGFYETQYF. The CDR3 bases are TGTGCCAGTAGTATAGGAGGAGGGTTTTACGAGACCCAGTACTTC.

The chain is built from TRBV6-1 and TRBJ1-6, with a possible D match to TRBD1 (6 bases). Trimming cost V 5 bases and J 12 bases, with 17 bases left between them. This CDR3 spans 14 amino acids. Germline CDR1 reads MNHNS; CDR2 reads SASEGT. The CDR3 protein is CASSLGQGPLPLHF. The DNA of the CDR3 is TGTGCCAGCAGTTTGGGTCAGGGGCCTTTACCCCTCCACTTT.

The chain has TRBV19 and TRBJ1-2; D is unclear. CDR1 and CDR2 from the germline V gene are LNHDA and SQIVND (reference sequence). Trimming stripped 1 base from V and 0 bases from J, with 12 bases between. This CDR3 has 16 amino acids. CDR3 in DNA: TGTGCCAGTAGTATAGCAACAGACCACGCTAACTATGGCTACACCTTC. It translates to CASSIATDHANYGYTF.

The chain carries TRBV7-6 and TRBJ1-5; TRBD1 matches 10 bases. With 5 bases clipped from V and 1 base from J, the junction kept 8 bases outside the gene matches. CDR1 is SGHVS and CDR2 is FNYEAQ in the germline V gene. CDR3 size: 17 residues. CDR3 nucleotides: TGTGCCAGCAGCCCGTCGACAGGGGGCGCGAGCAATCAGCCCCAGCATTTT. Translated, it gives CASSPSTGGASNQPQHF.

The gene calls are TRBV19 and TRBJ1-2; TRBD1 matches at 11 bases. V gave up 2 bases and J gave up 6 bases; unmatched junction bases: 2. Germline CDR1 is LNHDA and CDR2 is SQIVND (reference sequence). The CDR3 has 14 amino acids. The CDR3 is CASSIRTGGHGYTF. In nucleotides, the CDR3 is TGTGCCAGTAGTATAAGGACAGGGGGCCATGGCTACACCTTC.

The J gene is TRBJ1-6, the V gene TRBV7-2; TRBD1 is a possible D gene (5 bases). The V end was cut by 6 bases, the J end by 10 bases, with 16 bases between. The CDR3 length is 14 residues. Germline CDR1 SGHTA, CDR2 FQGNSA. The CDR3 bases are TGTGCCAGCAGTTCCGGGACGAGTCCCTCACCCCTCCACTTT. This sequence encodes CASSSGTSPSPLHF.

The J gene is TRBJ2-4, the V gene TRBV6-1; D is undetermined. Between the trimmed V and J ends, which lost 1 base and 7 bases, there was a span of 14 bases. The CDR3 has 15 amino acids. From germline, CDR1 is MNHNS and CDR2 SASEGT. CDR3 sequence: CASSEGVWGLNIQYF. The DNA of the CDR3 is TGTGCCAGCAGTGAAGGAGTATGGGGTTTGAACATTCAGTACTTC.